The source of this T cell receptor beta chain is a study of T-cell reconstitution after alpha-beta-depleted transplantation in children. Unique molecular identifiers were used in preparing the TCRbeta library. TCRdb analysed the PCR reads with MiXCR anew, one entry per CDR3 protein. The sample has fewer than 400,000 distinct CDR3 sequences; roughly 21% are singletons. Trimming stripped 6 bases from V and 9 bases from J, with 21 bases between. Germline V gene lookup returns CDR1 SNHLY and CDR2 FYNNEI. The CDR3 totals 15 residues. The source of this sequence is a human donor who donated a stem cell graft to a child with acute myeloid leukemia. The rearrangement links TRBV2 to TRBJ2-1; tentative D call: TRBD2 (7 bases). The sequenced sample was PBMCs from the stem cell graft donor, obtained from the stem cell graft. The CDR3 DNA follows: TGTGCCAGCAGCGTTCTAGGGGGGGGAGGGGGTGAGCAGTTCTTC. It specifies CASSVLGGGGGEQFF.